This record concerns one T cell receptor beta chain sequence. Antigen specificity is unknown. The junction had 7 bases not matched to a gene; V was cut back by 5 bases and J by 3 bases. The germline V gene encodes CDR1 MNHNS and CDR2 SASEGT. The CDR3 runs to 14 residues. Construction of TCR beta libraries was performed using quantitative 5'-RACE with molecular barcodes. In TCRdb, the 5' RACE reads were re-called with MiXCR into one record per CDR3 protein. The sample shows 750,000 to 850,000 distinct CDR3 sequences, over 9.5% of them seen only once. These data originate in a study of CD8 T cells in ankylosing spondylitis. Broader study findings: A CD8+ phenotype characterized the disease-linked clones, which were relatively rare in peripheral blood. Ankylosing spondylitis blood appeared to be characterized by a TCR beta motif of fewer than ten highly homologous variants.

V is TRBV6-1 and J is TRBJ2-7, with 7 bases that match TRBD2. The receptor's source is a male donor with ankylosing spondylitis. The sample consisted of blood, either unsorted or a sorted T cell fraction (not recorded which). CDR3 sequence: CASSQRDRFYEQYF. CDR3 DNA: TGTGCCAGCAGTCAGCGGGACCGATTCTACGAGCAGTACTTC.